This T cell receptor beta chain comes out of a study of blood T cell repertoires in COVID-19. For the study at large: Whether acute or convalescent, the COVID-19 samples came from the United States, Italy and Spain. Sources were T cells, B-cell-depleted T cells, or PBMCs; the material itself was cDNA or gDNA.

Trimming took 4 bases from V and 8 from J; bases not matched to a gene: 8. Germline V gives CDR1 SGHVS, CDR2 FNYEAQ. CDR3 length: 15 amino acids. The assay was immunoSEQ multiplex PCR, and TCRdb's table has in-frame clones only and misses some. The sample consists of under 350,000 clones, roughly 91% of them appearing once. The chain links TRBV7-6 to TRBJ2-2; TRBD1 matches at 9 bases. Sample: peripheral blood. The TCR comes from a man aged 40-55 years with acute or convalescent COVID-19. CDR3 nucleotides: TGTGCCAGCAGCTCCCAGACAGGGGGGTTGGGGGAGCTGTTTTTT. It codes for CASSSQTGGLGELFF.